This record looks at one T cell receptor beta chain sequence and its context. Libraries were prepared by immunoSEQ multiplex PCR; TCRdb keeps only in-frame clonotypes and omits some of them. The data contain some 120,000 clones, over 80% of them singletons. These data come from a study of T cell responses to AZD1222 COVID-19 vaccine. This material consisted of peripheral blood, taken on day 0 of AZD1222 vaccination. The TCR comes from an adult in good health.

The CDR3 DNA sequence: TGTGCCAGCAGCCAACCGGGGGAGCAGTACTTC. Translating it yields CASSQPGEQYF. The gene calls are TRBV11-2 and TRBJ2-7, with D possibly matching TRBD2 (5 bases). The CDR3 contains 11 residues. The germline V gene encodes CDR1 SGHAT and CDR2 FQNNGV. The V end was cut by 5 bases, the J end by 7 bases, with 9 bases between.